These T cell receptor beta chains were read from a single sample in a study of CD8+CD57+ T cells in acquired aplastic anemia. One entry per CDR3 protein, called by TCRdb with MiXCR from the reads. The repertoire includes 74,000 or so distinct CDR3 sequences, 50% to 55% of them detected once, and roughly 8% sits in the top ten. The sequenced sample was sorted CD4+, CD8+, or CD8+CD57+ T cells (not recorded which) from PBMCs. The source is a human donor in good health, serving as a control. Each CDR3 is given with its conserved first and last residue. Each record gives: CDR3 length, J gene, clone size, V gene, D gene, CDR3 protein, CDR3 DNA. D genes are given only for firm matches. Only some rows state a clone size, as once, few, many or a class for expanded clones.

20 | TRBJ1-6 | NA | TRBV7-3 | NA | CASSLIVIYHSRSYNSPLHF | TGTGCCAGCAGCTTAATCGTCATTTACCATTCTCGCTCCTATAATTCACCCCTCCACTTT
12 | TRBJ2-7 | NA | TRBV20-1 | NA | CSARRTAYEQYF | TGCAGTGCTAGACGGACAGCCTACGAGCAGTACTTC
17 | TRBJ2-6 | NA | TRBV29-1 | NA | CSVEDNRLCSGANVLTF | TGCAGCGTTGAAGATAATAGGCTGTGCTCTGGGGCCAACGTCCTGACTTTC
16 | TRBJ2-1 | few | TRBV15 | TRBD2 | CATSRGSAGGYNEQFF | TGTGCCACCAGCAGAGGGTCGGCGGGGGGCTACAATGAGCAGTTCTTC
14 | TRBJ1-2 | NA | TRBV25-1 | TRBD1 | CASSDWTGNYGYTF | TGTGCCAGCAGTGACTGGACAGGGAACTATGGCTACACCTTC
15 | TRBJ1-1 | many | TRBV7-8 | NA | CASSRQTSYLSEAFF | TGTGCCAGCAGCCGCCAAACGTCGTATCTTAGTGAAGCTTTCTTT
14 | TRBJ1-5 | many | TRBV6-1 | TRBD1 | CASSLEDRAQPQHF | TGTGCCAGCAGTCTAGAGGACAGGGCCCAGCCCCAGCATTTT
14 | TRBJ1-2 | NA | TRBV15 | NA | CATSRRTADYGYTF | TGTGCCACCAGCAGGAGGACAGCAGACTATGGCTACACCTTC
14 | TRBJ2-3 | NA | TRBV25-1 | NA | CASMGMAGTDTQYF | TGTGCCAGCATGGGGATGGCGGGCACAGATACGCAGTATTTT
13 | TRBJ2-7 | many | TRBV9 | TRBD1 | CASSVRTGNEQYF | TGTGCCAGCAGCGTTCGGACAGGGAACGAGCAGTACTTC
15 | TRBJ2-2 | NA | TRBV24-1 | NA | CATSVGGGTFGELFF | TGTGCCACCAGTGTCGGTGGGGGGACGTTCGGGGAGCTGTTTTTT
13 | TRBJ2-7 | few | TRBV15 | NA | CATSTYRGYEQYF | TGTGCCACCAGCACTTACCGAGGCTACGAGCAGTACTTC
13 | TRBJ1-1 | NA | TRBV19 | TRBD1 | CASSTGTATEAFF | TGTGCCAGTAGTACGGGGACAGCCACTGAAGCTTTCTTT
13 | TRBJ2-7 | many | TRBV7-9 | NA | CASSPGGRDEQYF | TGTGCCAGCAGCCCAGGAGGGCGCGACGAGCAGTACTTC
15 | TRBJ2-5 | NA | TRBV19 | TRBD2 | CASSVGLAGEETQYF | TGTGCCAGTAGTGTTGGGCTAGCGGGGGAAGAGACCCAGTACTTC
15 | TRBJ1-5 | NA | TRBV7-9 | TRBD1 | CASSLTGGAEQPQHF | TGTGCCAGCAGCTTAACAGGGGGCGCCGAACAGCCCCAGCATTTT
12 | TRBJ1-1 | NA | TRBV2 | TRBD1 | CASRDRGTEAFF | TGTGCCAGCAGAGACAGGGGCACTGAAGCTTTCTTT
15 | TRBJ1-1 | many | TRBV27 | NA | CASSLGAGLNTEAFF | TGTGCCAGCAGTTTAGGTGCAGGGCTAAACACTGAAGCTTTCTTT
15 | TRBJ1-1 | many | TRBV7-9 | NA | CASSLGGLGSTEAFF | TGTGCCAGCAGCTTAGGGGGTTTGGGGAGCACTGAAGCTTTCTTT
16 | TRBJ1-4 | many | TRBV7-9 | NA | CASSLDFAGRYEKLFF | TGTGCCAGCAGCTTAGATTTCGCGGGACGTTATGAAAAACTGTTTTTT
13 | TRBJ2-5 | NA | TRBV12-3/TRBV12-4 | NA | CASSLGAEETQYF | TGTGCCAGCAGTTTGGGGGCAGAAGAGACCCAGTACTTC
14 | TRBJ1-2 | NA | TRBV5-5 | NA | CASSRYREDYGYTF | TGTGCCAGCAGCCGATACAGGGAGGACTATGGCTACACCTTC
18 | TRBJ2-7 | many | TRBV6-1 | TRBD2 | CASSLEGLAGGFSYEQYF | TGTGCCAGCAGTCTGGAGGGCCTGGCGGGAGGCTTCTCCTACGAGCAGTACTTC
12 | TRBJ1-6 | NA | TRBV7-2 | NA | CASSFWGSPLHF | TGTGCCAGCAGCTTTTGGGGGTCACCCCTCCACTTT
13 | TRBJ1-1 | NA | TRBV10-3 | NA | CAINSITNTEAFF | TGTGCCATCAACTCGATAACGAACACTGAAGCTTTCTTT
13 | TRBJ1-5 | once | TRBV7-9 | NA | CASSLERDQPQHF | TGTGCCAGCAGCTTAGAAAGGGATCAGCCCCAGCATTTT
13 | TRBJ1-1 | NA | TRBV2 | NA | CASSAEGNTEAFF | TGTGCCAGCAGTGCCGAGGGGAACACTGAAGCTTTCTTT
14 | TRBJ2-3 | NA | TRBV24-1 | NA | CATYSGVSTDTQYF | TGTGCCACATACTCGGGAGTTTCAACAGATACGCAGTATTTT
13 | TRBJ2-7 | few | TRBV10-3 | NA | CAISETGSYEQYF | TGTGCCATCAGTGAGACAGGATCCTACGAGCAGTACTTC
13 | TRBJ2-2 | many | TRBV4-2 | NA | CASSQGFPGELFF | TGTGCCAGCAGCCAAGGGTTCCCCGGGGAGCTGTTTTTT
14 | TRBJ2-7 | NA | TRBV7-9 | NA | CASSLAGSDYEQYF | TGTGCCAGCAGCTTAGCAGGGAGTGACTACGAGCAGTACTTC
16 | TRBJ2-1 | many | TRBV9 | TRBD1 | CASSPAGGSSYNEQFF | TGTGCCAGCAGCCCGGCAGGGGGAAGCTCCTACAATGAGCAGTTCTTC
16 | TRBJ2-7 | NA | TRBV15 | NA | CATSSLAGTANYEQYF | TGTGCCACCAGCAGCTTAGCCGGGACGGCGAACTACGAGCAGTACTTC
14 | TRBJ1-5 | once | TRBV6-1 | NA | CASSPRGGLEPQHF | TGTGCCAGCAGTCCAAGGGGGGGCCTGGAGCCCCAGCATTTT
14 | TRBJ1-6 | NA | TRBV20-1 | NA | CSASRDGNNSPLHF | TGCAGTGCTAGCCGGGACGGGAATAATTCACCCCTCCACTTT
16 | TRBJ2-1 | NA | TRBV15 | NA | CATSTSGTYSYNEQFF | TGTGCCACCAGCACATCCGGGACTTATTCCTACAATGAGCAGTTCTTC
14 | TRBJ2-7 | NA | TRBV20-1 | TRBD1 | CSASGGQGPYEQYF | TGCAGTGCTAGTGGGGGACAGGGGCCCTACGAGCAGTACTTC
13 | TRBJ2-7 | NA | TRBV10-3 | TRBD1 | CAISGTGSYEQYF | TGTGCCATCTCCGGGACAGGCTCCTACGAGCAGTACTTC
12 | TRBJ2-7 | NA | TRBV29-1 | TRBD1 | CSVRQGGYEQYF | TGCAGCGTTCGACAGGGTGGGTACGAGCAGTACTTC
15 | TRBJ1-6 | NA | TRBV11-3 | NA | CASSLVRGADSPLHF | TGTGCCAGCAGCTTAGTAAGAGGGGCGGATTCACCCCTCCACTTT
13 | TRBJ2-1 | NA | TRBV29-1 | NA | CSRTHGQGHEQFF | TGCAGCCGGACACATGGGCAAGGGCATGAGCAGTTCTTC
14 | TRBJ2-7 | NA | TRBV19 | NA | CASSHGTASYEQYF | TGTGCCAGTAGTCATGGGACGGCTTCCTACGAGCAGTACTTC
17 | TRBJ1-5 | once | TRBV10-2 | NA | CASSERGGDYSNQPQHF | TGCGCCAGCAGTGAGAGGGGAGGGGACTATAGCAATCAGCCCCAGCATTTT
12 | TRBJ2-2 | once | TRBV6-2/TRBV6-3 | NA | CAIRQATGELFF | TGTGCCATCAGACAGGCCACCGGGGAGCTGTTTTTT
16 | TRBJ2-7 | NA | TRBV5-5 | TRBD1 | CASSFIGTGGSYEQYF | TGTGCCAGCAGCTTTATCGGGACAGGGGGCTCGTACGAGCAGTACTTC
19 | TRBJ1-1 | once | TRBV28 | TRBD1 | CASSLPGTGGLIHGTEAFF | TGTGCCAGCAGTTTACCTGGGACAGGGGGGCTAATTCATGGCACTGAAGCTTTCTTT
15 | TRBJ2-1 | many | TRBV13 | TRBD2 | CASSLGLAGYNEQFF | TGTGCCAGCAGCTTAGGACTAGCGGGATACAATGAGCAGTTCTTC
12 | TRBJ1-2 | medium-sized | TRBV7-9 | TRBD1 | CASSSDRGGYTF | TGTGCCAGCAGCTCGGACAGGGGCGGCTACACCTTC
12 | TRBJ2-3 | NA | TRBV20-1 | NA | CSATSTRNTQYF | TGCAGTGCTACCTCTACTAGAAATACGCAGTATTTT
13 | TRBJ2-1 | NA | TRBV2 | TRBD1 | CASSWGQGDEQFF | TGTGCCAGCAGCTGGGGACAGGGCGATGAGCAGTTCTTC
16 | TRBJ1-2 | many | TRBV4-1 | TRBD1 | CASSQTVGGQGYGYTF | TGCGCCAGCAGCCAAACGGTGGGAGGACAGGGGTATGGCTACACCTTC
13 | TRBJ1-1 | NA | TRBV25-1 | NA | CASSEGFLAEAFF | TGTGCCAGCAGTGAGGGTTTCCTAGCTGAAGCTTTCTTT
15 | TRBJ2-4 | NA | TRBV6-2/TRBV6-3 | TRBD1 | CASSAGQGGKNIQYF | TGTGCCAGCAGCGCAGGACAGGGGGGCAAAAACATTCAGTACTTC
16 | TRBJ1-1 | NA | TRBV20-1 | NA | CSARGRQGIRNTEAFF | TGCAGTGCTAGAGGTCGGCAGGGAATCAGGAACACTGAAGCTTTCTTT
15 | TRBJ1-4 | NA | TRBV9 | NA | CASSPSGVTNEKLFF | TGTGCCAGCAGCCCGTCAGGGGTGACTAATGAAAAACTGTTTTTT
12 | TRBJ1-2 | NA | TRBV3-1 | NA | CASRDLGDGYTF | TGTGCCAGCCGAGACCTGGGGGATGGCTACACCTTC
13 | TRBJ2-2 | many | TRBV19 | NA | CASSIQGTGELFF | TGTGCCAGTAGTATTCAGGGCACCGGGGAGCTGTTTTTT
14 | TRBJ2-1 | NA | TRBV20-1 | NA | CSARSAYPYNEQFF | TGCAGTGCTAGATCCGCGTACCCCTACAATGAGCAGTTCTTC